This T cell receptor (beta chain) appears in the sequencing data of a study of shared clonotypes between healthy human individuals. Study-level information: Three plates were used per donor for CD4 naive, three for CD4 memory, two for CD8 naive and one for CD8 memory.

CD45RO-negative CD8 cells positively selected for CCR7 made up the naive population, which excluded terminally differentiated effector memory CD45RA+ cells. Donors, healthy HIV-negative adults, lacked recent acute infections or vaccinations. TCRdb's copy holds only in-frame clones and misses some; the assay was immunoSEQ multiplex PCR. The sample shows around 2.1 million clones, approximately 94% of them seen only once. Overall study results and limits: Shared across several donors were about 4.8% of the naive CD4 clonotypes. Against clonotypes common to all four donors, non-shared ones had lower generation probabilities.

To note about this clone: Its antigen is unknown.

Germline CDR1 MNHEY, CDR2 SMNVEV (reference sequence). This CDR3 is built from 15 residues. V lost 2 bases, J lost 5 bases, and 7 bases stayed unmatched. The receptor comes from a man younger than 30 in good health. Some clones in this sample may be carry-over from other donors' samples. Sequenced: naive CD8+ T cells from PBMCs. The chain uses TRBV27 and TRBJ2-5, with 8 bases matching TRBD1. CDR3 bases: TGTGCCAGCAGTTTACGGGGGACAGGCGGGGAGACCCAGTACTTC. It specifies CASSLRGTGGETQYF.